Below, 22 T cell receptor beta chains from the same sample are listed, as sequenced in a study of blood T cell repertoires in COVID-19. Data came from immunoSEQ multiplex PCR; TCRdb stores just in-frame clones and leaves some out. The repertoire holds 40,000 to 60,000 clones, around 88% seen once, with roughly 14% in the top ten. Sequenced: peripheral blood. Every receptor here comes from a human donor in a cohort sampled during active COVID-19.

This clone was seen only once. This sequence joins TRBV6-1 and TRBJ1-1; D unclear. CDR3 size: 15 residues. CDR1 and CDR2 (germline): MNHNS, SASEGT. Trimming took 1 base from V and 3 from J, leaving 12 bases between them. The CDR3 loop reads CASSEEYISYTEAFF. CDR3 bases: TGTGCCAGCAGTGAAGAGTACATATCTTACACTGAAGCTTTCTTT.

The chain is built from TRBV3-1 (or the pseudogene TRBV3-2) and TRBJ2-2, with D possibly being TRBD1 (5 bases). The CDR3 consists of 15 residues. Trimming left V 4 bases short and J 7 bases short, with 16 bases between. Germline V lookup: CDR1 LGHDT, CDR2 YNNKEL (reference sequence). CDR3 DNA sequence: TGTGCCAGCAGCCGAGGTCGCAGGGTTGGCGGGGAGCTGTTTTTT. This codes for CASSRGRRVGGELFF.

The chain employs TRBV29-1 and TRBJ1-2; 8 bases agree with TRBD1. The germline gives CDR1 SQVTM, CDR2 ANQGSEA. V lost 5 bases and J lost 4; bases outside the gene matches: 9. This CDR3 has 14 residues. CDR3 in DNA: TGCAGCGTTCGAACGGACAGGGATGGCTATGGCTACACCTTC. Translated, it gives CSVRTDRDGYGYTF.

The rearrangement uses TRBV19 and TRBJ1-5, with 7 bases fitting TRBD1. J was trimmed by 4 bases and V by 5 bases; bases with no gene match: 5. The CDR3 is made up of 14 amino acids. Germline lookup yields CDR1 LNHDA and CDR2 SQIVND (reference sequence). CDR3 nucleotides: TGTGCCAGTAGTCTGGGGACAGCGAATCAGCCCCAGCATTTT. Translating it yields CASSLGTANQPQHF.

This clone was found once. V is TRBV19 and J is TRBJ1-2, with 10 bases identical to TRBD1. The CDR3 runs 14 residues. Trimming took 7 bases from V and 3 from J; bases not matched to a gene: 5. Germline V gene sequence: CDR1 LNHDA, CDR2 SQIVND (reference sequence). The CDR3 nucleotides are TGTGCCAGTAACCAAGGACAGGGGGACTATGGCTACACCTTC. Translation gives CASNQGQGDYGYTF.

The gene calls are TRBV10-3 and TRBJ1-5, with a tentative D call TRBD1 (5 bases). Trimming took off 10 bases at V and 6 bases at J, with 13 bases between the two ends. CDR3 length: 12 residues. Germline CDR1 is ENHRY and CDR2 is SYGVKD. CDR3 residues: CATGPRTQPQHF. DNA of the CDR3: TGTGCCACAGGGCCGAGGACTCAGCCCCAGCATTTT.

V and J are TRBV21-1 and TRBJ1-1; TRBD1 was called by the table and not checked on the DNA. TRBV21-1 is a pseudogene segment. This CDR3 contains 15 residues. CDR3 in DNA: TGTGCCAGCAGCCTGCGACAGGGACCGAACACTGAAGCTTTCTTT. Translated, it gives CASSLRQGPNTEAFF.

The rearrangement links TRBV2 to TRBJ1-5, with D possibly TRBD1 on 6 matching bases. Germline-derived CDR1 and CDR2 are SNHLY and FYNNEI. CDR3 length: 14 amino acids. Trimming removed 2 bases from V and 4 bases from J, with 9 bases in between. In DNA, the CDR3 is TGTGCCAGCAGTGAAACAGGGCTTAATCAGCCCCAGCATTTT. This encodes CASSETGLNQPQHF. The full variable domain, in which reference TRBV2 and TRBJ1-5 provide the parts outside the CDR3, is EPEVTQTPSHQVTQMGQEVILRCVPISNHLYFYWYRQILGQKVEFLVSFYNNEISEKSEIFDDQFSVERPDGSNFTLKIRSTKLEDSAMYFCASSETGLNQPQHFGDGTRLSIL.

The rearrangement uses TRBV4-1 and TRBJ1-4, with D perhaps matching TRBD1 (5 bases). V shed 4 bases and J shed 8 bases, with 20 bases lying between them. The CDR3 totals 16 residues. Germline V CDR1 and CDR2: MGHRA, YSYEKL. The CDR3: CASSREVVDSIEKLFF. DNA for the CDR3: TGCGCCAGCAGCCGGGAGGTAGTCGACAGCATCGAAAAACTGTTTTTT.

This clone was recorded a few times. V usage is TRBV3-1 (or the pseudogene TRBV3-2) and J usage is TRBJ1-3; 7 nucleotides line up with TRBD1. This CDR3 is 15 amino acids long. Trimming removed 4 bases from V and 1 base from J; junction bases left unmatched: 4. Germline V gene sequence: CDR1 LGHDT, CDR2 YNNKEL (reference sequence). CDR3 DNA sequence: TGTGCCAGCAGCCGACAGGGTTTTTCTGGAAACACCATATATTTT. As protein: CASSRQGFSGNTIYF.

The chain employs TRBV20-1 and TRBJ2-1, with 8 bases fitting TRBD2. J lost 0 bases, V lost 3 bases, and 10 bases had no gene match. CDR1 and CDR2 from the germline V gene are DFQATT and SNEGSKA (reference sequence). The CDR3 covers 17 residues. CDR3 DNA sequence: TGCAGTGCTAGTCCCTCCCAACTAGCGGACTCCTACAATGAGCAGTTCTTC. It encodes CSASPSQLADSYNEQFF.

The J gene is TRBJ2-2, the V gene TRBV7-9, with D uncertain. Germline V gene sequence: CDR1 SEHNR, CDR2 FQNEAQ (reference sequence). V lost 4 bases, J lost 3 bases, and 6 bases lay in between. The CDR3 covers 13 residues. CDR3 loop: CASSSLDTGELFF. In DNA, the CDR3 is TGTGCCAGCAGCTCTCTCGACACCGGGGAGCTGTTTTTT.

A single count supports this clone. This sequence joins TRBV4-3 and TRBJ2-1; D unclear. Germline CDR1 reads LGHNA; CDR2 reads YSLEER. V lost 1 base and J lost 4, with 14 bases in between. This CDR3 has 16 amino acids. CDR3 loop: CASSQVSGQPYNEQFF. CDR3 sequence (DNA): TGCGCCAGCAGCCAAGTGTCTGGGCAGCCTTACAATGAGCAGTTCTTC.

V is TRBV2 and J is TRBJ1-3, with D maybe TRBD1 (6 bases). V was trimmed by 6 bases and J by 0 bases, leaving 12 bases between them. Germline V lookup: CDR1 SNHLY, CDR2 FYNNEI. The CDR3 loop spans 15 amino acids. The CDR3 loop is CASRGTSSSGNTIYF. Written as DNA, the CDR3 is TGTGCCAGCAGGGGGACATCGTCCTCTGGAAACACCATATATTTT. The full variable domain, its missing parts supplied by reference TRBV2 and TRBJ1-3, is EPEVTQTPSHQVTQMGQEVILRCVPISNHLYFYWYRQILGQKVEFLVSFYNNEISEKSEIFDDQFSVERPDGSNFTLKIRSTKLEDSAMYFCASRGTSSSGNTIYFGEGSWLTVV.

This clone was detected only once. The rearrangement uses TRBV15 and TRBJ1-2; a weak D match, TRBD1 (5 bases). V was trimmed by 0 bases and J by 4 bases, leaving 15 bases between them. This CDR3 is 16 amino acids long. Germline V gene sequence: CDR1 LNHNV, CDR2 YYDKDF (reference sequence). CDR3 sequence: CATSRDLDTVSYGYTF. Here the CDR3 DNA reads TGTGCCACCAGCAGAGATTTGGACACGGTCTCCTATGGCTACACCTTC.

J is TRBJ2-2 and V is TRBV5-1, with TRBD1 matching 9 bases. V gave up 0 bases and J gave up 7 bases; unmatched junction bases: 7. Germline-derived CDR1 and CDR2 are SGHRS and YFSETQ. CDR3 size: 16 residues. This chain's CDR3 is CASSLGGQGRVGELFF. For the CDR3, the DNA is TGCGCCAGCAGCTTGGGGGGACAGGGACGAGTCGGGGAGCTGTTTTTT.

This clone has only a few counts. The chain links TRBV6-6 to TRBJ2-2; 11 bases fit TRBD2. J was trimmed by 2 bases and V by 4 bases; bases with no gene match: 3. The CDR3 is 16 residues long. Germline V gives CDR1 MNHNY, CDR2 SVGAGI (reference sequence). This chain's CDR3 is CASSSLAGVNTGELFF. As DNA, the CDR3 is TGTGCCAGCAGTTCACTAGCGGGAGTAAACACCGGGGAGCTGTTTTTT.

CDR3 nucleotides: TGTGCCAGCAGCCAAGCGGGAGGGCTCAACACAGATACGCAGTATTTT. Translation gives CASSQAGGLNTDTQYF. V gene TRBV3-1 (or the pseudogene TRBV3-2) combines with J gene TRBJ2-3; TRBD2 agrees at 8 bases. This CDR3 is built from 16 residues. Trimming at V came to 1 base and at J to 2 bases, leaving 5 bases not matched to a gene. CDR1 is LGHDT and CDR2 is YNNKEL in the germline V gene (reference sequence).

This clone appeared once. V usage is TRBV7-9 and J usage is TRBJ2-3; 10 bases fit TRBD2. V dropped 6 bases and J dropped 2; count of bases not matched to a gene: 8. This CDR3 comprises 16 residues. Per germline, CDR1 SEHNR and CDR2 FQNEAQ (reference sequence). The CDR3 DNA is TGTGCCAGCAGGAAACCTAGCGGGAGTTCCACAGATACGCAGTATTTT. Protein: CASRKPSGSSTDTQYF.

The CDR3 protein is CASSLTGGRGYPEAFF. CDR3 in DNA: TGTGCCAGCAGCTTAACGGGAGGCAGGGGGTACCCTGAAGCTTTCTTT. The V gene is TRBV7-3, the J gene TRBJ1-1, with TRBD1 identical over 7 bases. This CDR3 is built from 16 residues. V was clipped by 0 bases and J by 6 bases; unmatched bases: 10. Germline V gives CDR1 SGHTA, CDR2 FQGTGA.

J is TRBJ2-1 and V is TRBV7-9; the match to TRBD1 covers 11 bases. From germline, CDR1 is SEHNR and CDR2 FQNEAQ (reference sequence). V dropped 0 bases and J dropped 3; count of bases not matched to a gene: 1. The CDR3 length is 16 residues. The CDR3 DNA follows: TGTGCCAGCAGCTTAGCCGGGACAGGGGGCTACAATGAGCAGTTCTTC. The encoded protein is CASSLAGTGGYNEQFF.

CDR3 sequence: CASSSVTRAFF. CDR3 nucleotide sequence: TGTGCCAGCAGTTCCGTTACTAGGGCTTTCTTT. The J gene is TRBJ1-1, the V gene TRBV12-3 or TRBV12-4; D unclear. V lost 4 bases and J lost 11, with 11 bases in between. The CDR3 length is 11 residues.